The 18 T cell receptor beta chains below all came from one sample that was sequenced in a study of T-cell reconstitution after alpha-beta-depleted transplantation in children. During its preparation, the TCRbeta library received unique molecular identifiers. Each CDR3 protein gets one entry after TCRdb re-called the PCR reads with MiXCR. The sample shows 580,000 or so distinct CDR3 sequences, 20% to 25% of them seen only once. Here the sequenced sample was PBMCs, mostly from graft donor cells, taken 360 days after TCRalphabeta/CD19-depleted stem cell transplant. The receptors shown here come from a boy less than two years old who had a stem cell transplant for acute myeloid leukemia, so the T cells may come from the graft donor.

Many counts were recorded for this clonotype. The V gene is TRBV6-5, the J gene TRBJ2-3; TRBD2 matches 10 bases. The CDR3 is 16 amino acids. Germline V gives CDR1 MNHEY, CDR2 SVGAGI. V was pared by 0 bases and J by 6 bases, with 6 bases of the junction left unmatched. The CDR3, as DNA: TGTGCCAGCAGTTACTCGCCTAGCGGGGGATCCGATACGCAGTATTTT. Residues: CASSYSPSGGSDTQYF.

This clonotype has a handful of counts. The V gene is TRBV25-1, the J gene TRBJ2-7, with D uncertain. The V gene lost 1 base and the J gene lost 4 bases, with 8 bases spanning the gap. CDR1 is MGHDK and CDR2 is SYGVNS in the germline V gene. The CDR3 has 13 residues. CDR3 region: CASSEFWGYEQYF. Here the CDR3 DNA reads TGTGCCAGCAGTGAATTTTGGGGATACGAGCAGTACTTC.

This clonotype was counted many times. The genes are TRBV20-1 and TRBJ2-3; D gene unclear. The V gene lost 1 base and the J gene lost 5 bases, with 7 bases spanning the gap. The CDR3 runs 12 residues. Germline CDR1 and CDR2: DFQATT and SNEGSKA (reference sequence). The CDR3 loop reads CSARALVDTQYF. Written as DNA, the CDR3 is TGCAGTGCTAGAGCCCTGGTAGATACGCAGTATTTT.

This clonotype was counted at least ten times. V usage is TRBV10-3 and J usage is TRBJ2-2, with D possibly matching TRBD2 (5 bases). Trimming pared 4 bases from V and 3 bases from J, leaving 9 bases between. This CDR3 spans 14 amino acids. Looked up from germline, CDR1 is ENHRY and CDR2 is SYGVKD. The CDR3 nucleotides read TGTGCCATCAGTGCGGGGTTTGACACCGGGGAGCTGTTTTTT. This sequence encodes CAISAGFDTGELFF.

This clonotype has only a few counts. The V and J genes are TRBV6-5 and TRBJ1-2; maybe TRBD1 (5 bases). This CDR3 has 15 amino acids. Germline V gene data show CDR1 as MNHEY and CDR2 as SVGAGI. Trimming removed 3 bases at V and 2 bases at J, with 13 bases between. The CDR3 DNA reads TGTGCCAGCAGTTATGCGACGGGGCAGAACTATGGCTACACCTTC. It translates to CASSYATGQNYGYTF.

This clonotype was observed a handful of times. V gene TRBV7-9 combines with J gene TRBJ2-3; possibly TRBD1 or TRBD2 for D (6 bases each). The CDR3 length is 17 residues. Looked up from germline, CDR1 is SEHNR and CDR2 is FQNEAQ (reference sequence). Trimming stripped 7 bases from V and 4 bases from J, with 24 bases between. The CDR3 DNA sequence: TGTGCCAGCACCACTCTACAGGGTCGGGGGACCGCAGATACGCAGTATTTT. Translating gives CASTTLQGRGTADTQYF.

Regarding this clonotype: One base away lies a much larger clone, so this may be a sequencing read error. The CDR3 DNA is TGTGCCAGCAGTTTAACAGGGATTAATGAAAAACTGTTTTTT. As protein: CASSLTGINEKLFF. This chain joins TRBV12-3 or TRBV12-4 and TRBJ1-4, with a tentative D call TRBD1 (6 bases). Trimming pared 2 bases from V and 4 bases from J, leaving 8 bases between. This CDR3 is built from 14 residues.

This clonotype was observed many times. The gene calls are TRBV29-1 and TRBJ2-5; a possible D gene is TRBD1 (5 bases). V gave up 4 bases and J gave up 3 bases, with 9 bases separating them. The CDR3 is 12 amino acids. Germline CDR1 is SQVTM and CDR2 is ANQGSEA. DNA of the CDR3: TGCAGCGTTGGGCTCAGGGAAGAGACCCAGTACTTC. Its translation is CSVGLREETQYF.

This clonotype was observed a handful of times. CDR3 sequence (DNA): TGCAGTGCTAGGATTTCTAGCGGGGTGAAGACCCAGTACTTC. It is translated as CSARISSGVKTQYF. The gene calls are TRBV20-1 and TRBJ2-5, with TRBD2 matching 9 bases. V lost 3 bases and J lost 6; bases outside the gene matches: 8. The CDR3 has 14 residues. Germline CDR1 and CDR2: DFQATT and SNEGSKA (reference sequence).

This clonotype showed up just a few times. This sequence joins TRBV4-2 and TRBJ1-2; 7 nucleotides agree with TRBD1. V lost 0 bases and J lost 6; bases outside the gene matches: 7. Germline CDR1 is LGHNA and CDR2 is YNFKEQ. The CDR3 spans 15 residues. The CDR3 DNA follows: TGTGCCAGCAGCCAAGACCAAGGGGGCGCAAATGGCTACACCTTC. It codes for CASSQDQGGANGYTF.

V gene TRBV18 combines with J gene TRBJ1-1; D is unclear. V lost 7 bases to trimming and J lost 0 bases, with 9 bases between them. Germline V lookup: CDR1 KGHSH, CDR2 LQKENI. This CDR3 has 13 amino acids. The chain's CDR3 is CASFLGMNTEAFF. The CDR3 DNA follows: TGTGCCAGCTTCTTGGGGATGAACACTGAAGCTTTCTTT.

In regard to this clonotype: A much bigger clone sits one base away, suggesting this may be a read error. This sequence joins TRBV6-4 and TRBJ2-2; possibly TRBD1 for D (6 bases). The ends were cut back, 3 bases at V and 4 bases at J, with 9 bases in the middle. There are 14 residues in the CDR3. The germline gives CDR1 MRHNA, CDR2 SNTAGT. The CDR3 loop reads CASSEQGSTGELFF. The DNA of the CDR3 is TGTGCCAGCAGTGAACAGGGATCCACCGGGGAGCTGTTTTTT.

The gene calls are TRBV28 and TRBJ1-6; D gene unclear. Germline V gene sequence: CDR1 MDHEN, CDR2 SYDVKM. V was shortened by 7 bases and J by 10 bases, with 17 bases between the two germline ends. This CDR3 region has 14 residues. CDR3 DNA: TGTGCCAGCACCCTGAGGAGGGTCGGCTCACCCCTCCACTTT. Its protein is CASTLRRVGSPLHF.

V gene TRBV20-1 combines with J gene TRBJ2-1; 12 positions match TRBD1. The CDR3 has 17 amino acids. J gave up 0 bases and V 6 bases, and 9 bases lay outside the gene matches. CDR1 DFQATT and CDR2 SNEGSKA come from the germline V gene (reference sequence). The CDR3 region has the DNA TGCAGTGCCCCGGGACAGGGGGCTTCTTCCTCCTACAATGAGCAGTTCTTC. Translated, it gives CSAPGQGASSSYNEQFF.

The chain couples TRBV6-5 to TRBJ2-3; D not certain. The germline CDR1 and CDR2 sequences are MNHEY and SVGAGI. The CDR3 extends over 14 amino acids. V lost 3 bases and J lost 3, with 10 bases in between. The CDR3 reads CASSYLPGTDTQYF. In DNA form, the CDR3 reads TGTGCCAGCAGTTATCTTCCCGGGACAGATACGCAGTATTTT.

The chain couples TRBV20-1 to TRBJ1-1; D is unresolved. The CDR3 spans 11 residues. V lost 7 bases, J lost 0 bases, and 6 bases lay in between. The germline V gene encodes CDR1 DFQATT and CDR2 SNEGSKA (reference sequence). For the CDR3, the DNA is TGCAGTGGGAGCCTGAACACTGAAGCTTTCTTT. It is translated as CSGSLNTEAFF.

This clonotype counts as medium-sized. The chain uses TRBV7-2 and TRBJ2-2; D is unresolved. The CDR3 sequence is 13 residues long. Looked up from germline, CDR1 is SGHTA and CDR2 is FQGNSA. Trimming cost V 5 bases and J 6 bases, with 10 bases left between them. CDR3 amino acids: CASSPHSSGELFF. The CDR3 DNA reads TGTGCCAGCAGCCCCCATTCTTCCGGGGAGCTGTTTTTT.

The sample holds a few counts of this clonotype. The V and J genes are TRBV12-3 or TRBV12-4 and TRBJ1-1; the D gene is possibly TRBD1 (5 bases). The CDR3 has 14 amino acids. Trimming cost V 0 bases and J 5 bases, with 10 bases left between them. The CDR3 reads CASSLAEGRTEAFF. The CDR3 DNA reads as TGTGCCAGCAGTTTAGCGGAGGGGCGAACTGAAGCTTTCTTT.